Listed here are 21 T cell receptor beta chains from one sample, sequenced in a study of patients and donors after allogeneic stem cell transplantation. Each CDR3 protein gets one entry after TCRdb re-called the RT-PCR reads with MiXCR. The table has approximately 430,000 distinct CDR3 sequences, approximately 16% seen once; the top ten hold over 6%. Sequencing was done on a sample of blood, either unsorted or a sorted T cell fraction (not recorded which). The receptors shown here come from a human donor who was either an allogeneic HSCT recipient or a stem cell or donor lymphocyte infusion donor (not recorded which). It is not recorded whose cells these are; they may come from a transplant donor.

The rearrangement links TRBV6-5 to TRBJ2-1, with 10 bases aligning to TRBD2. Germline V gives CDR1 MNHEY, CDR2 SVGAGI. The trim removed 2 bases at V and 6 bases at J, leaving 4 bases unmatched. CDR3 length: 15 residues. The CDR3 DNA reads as TGTGCCAGCAGTTACGTAGGACTAGCGGCCAATGAGCAGTTCTTC. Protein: CASSYVGLAANEQFF.

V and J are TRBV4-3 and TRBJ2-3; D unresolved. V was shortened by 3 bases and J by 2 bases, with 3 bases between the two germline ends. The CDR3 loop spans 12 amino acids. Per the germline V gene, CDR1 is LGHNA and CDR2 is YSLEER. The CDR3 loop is CASSHNTDTQYF. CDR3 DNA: TGCGCCAGCAGCCACAACACAGATACGCAGTATTTT.

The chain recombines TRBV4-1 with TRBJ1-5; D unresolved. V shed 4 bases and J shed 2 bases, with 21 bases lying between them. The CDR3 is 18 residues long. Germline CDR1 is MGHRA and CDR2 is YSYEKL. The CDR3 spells CASSPAGGREGRNQPQHF. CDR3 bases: TGCGCCAGCAGCCCCGCCGGAGGAAGGGAAGGTCGCAATCAGCCCCAGCATTTT.

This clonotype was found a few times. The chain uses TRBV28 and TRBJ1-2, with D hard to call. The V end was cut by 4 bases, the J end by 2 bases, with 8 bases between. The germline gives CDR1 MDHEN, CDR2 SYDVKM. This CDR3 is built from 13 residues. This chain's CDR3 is CASSSSGNYGYTF. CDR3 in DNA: TGTGCCAGCAGTTCCTCCGGCAACTATGGCTACACCTTC.

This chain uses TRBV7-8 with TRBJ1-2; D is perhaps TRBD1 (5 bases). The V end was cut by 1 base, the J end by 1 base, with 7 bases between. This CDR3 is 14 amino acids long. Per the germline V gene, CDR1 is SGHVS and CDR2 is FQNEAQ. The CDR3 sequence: CASSLGGINYGYTF. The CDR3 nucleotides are TGTGCCAGCAGCTTAGGGGGGATTAACTATGGCTACACCTTC.

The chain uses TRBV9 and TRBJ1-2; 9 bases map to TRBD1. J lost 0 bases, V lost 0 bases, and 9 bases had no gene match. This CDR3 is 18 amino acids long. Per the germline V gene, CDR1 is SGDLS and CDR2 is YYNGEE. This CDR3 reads CASSVAPRDRDANYGYTF. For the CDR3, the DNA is TGTGCCAGCAGCGTAGCCCCCAGGGACAGGGATGCTAACTATGGCTACACCTTC.

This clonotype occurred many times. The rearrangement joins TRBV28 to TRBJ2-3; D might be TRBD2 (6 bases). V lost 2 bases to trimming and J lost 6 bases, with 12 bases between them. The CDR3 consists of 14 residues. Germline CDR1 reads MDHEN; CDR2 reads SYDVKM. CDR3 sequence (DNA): TGTGCCAGCAGTTTAGTGGGAGGCCCCGATACGCAGTATTTT. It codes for CASSLVGGPDTQYF.

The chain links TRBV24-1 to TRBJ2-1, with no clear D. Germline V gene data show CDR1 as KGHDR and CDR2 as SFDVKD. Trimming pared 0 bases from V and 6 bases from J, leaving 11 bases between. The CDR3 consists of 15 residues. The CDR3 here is CATSDLRQRGNEQFF. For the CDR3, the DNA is TGTGCCACCAGTGATTTGCGGCAACGCGGCAATGAGCAGTTCTTC.

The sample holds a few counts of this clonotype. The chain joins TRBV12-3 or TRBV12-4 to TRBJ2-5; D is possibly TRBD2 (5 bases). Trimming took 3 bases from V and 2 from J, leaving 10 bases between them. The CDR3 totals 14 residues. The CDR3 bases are TGTGCCAGCAGTTTTGGGCGGGTTCAAGAGACCCAGTACTTC. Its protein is CASSFGRVQETQYF.

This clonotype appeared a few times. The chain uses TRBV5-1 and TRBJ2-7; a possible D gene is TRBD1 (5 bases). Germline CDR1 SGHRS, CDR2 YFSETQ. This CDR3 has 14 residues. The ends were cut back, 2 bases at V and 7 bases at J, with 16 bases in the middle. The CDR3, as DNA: TGCGCCAGCAGCTTCTTGACAGACGCCGGGGAGCAGTACTTC. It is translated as CASSFLTDAGEQYF.

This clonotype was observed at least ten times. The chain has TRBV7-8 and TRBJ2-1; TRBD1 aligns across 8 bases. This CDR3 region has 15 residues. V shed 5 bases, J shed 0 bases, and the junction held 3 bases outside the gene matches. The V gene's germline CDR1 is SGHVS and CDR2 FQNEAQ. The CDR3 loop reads CASSPGQGSYNEQFF. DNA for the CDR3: TGTGCCAGCAGCCCAGGACAGGGCTCCTACAATGAGCAGTTCTTC.

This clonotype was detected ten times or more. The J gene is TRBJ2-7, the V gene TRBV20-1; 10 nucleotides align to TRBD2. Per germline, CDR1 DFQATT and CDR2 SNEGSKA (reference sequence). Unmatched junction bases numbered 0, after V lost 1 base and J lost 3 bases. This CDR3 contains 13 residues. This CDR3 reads CSARASGSYEQYF. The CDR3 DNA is TGCAGTGCTAGAGCTAGCGGGAGCTACGAGCAGTACTTC.

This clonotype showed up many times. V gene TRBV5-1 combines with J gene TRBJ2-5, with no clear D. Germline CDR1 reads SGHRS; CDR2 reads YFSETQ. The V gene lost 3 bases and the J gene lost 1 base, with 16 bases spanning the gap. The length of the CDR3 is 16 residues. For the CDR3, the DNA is TGCGCCAGCAGCTCTAGTGCTCTCGCTTTCCAAGAGACCCAGTACTTC. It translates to CASSSSALAFQETQYF.

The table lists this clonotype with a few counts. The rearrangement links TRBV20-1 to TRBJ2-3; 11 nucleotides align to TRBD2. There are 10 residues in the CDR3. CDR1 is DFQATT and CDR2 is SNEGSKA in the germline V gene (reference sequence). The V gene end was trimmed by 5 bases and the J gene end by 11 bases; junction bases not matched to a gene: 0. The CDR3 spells CSALAGGQYF. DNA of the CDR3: TGCAGTGCTCTAGCGGGAGGGCAGTATTTT.

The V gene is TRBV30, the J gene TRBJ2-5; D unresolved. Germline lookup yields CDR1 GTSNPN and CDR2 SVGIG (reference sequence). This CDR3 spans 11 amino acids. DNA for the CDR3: TGTGCTTTCGACTCACTGGGGACCCAGTACTTC. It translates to CAFDSLGTQYF. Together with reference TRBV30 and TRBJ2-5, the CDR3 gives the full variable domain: SQTIHQWPATLVQPVGSPLSLECTVEGTSNPNLYWYRQAAGRGLQLLFYSVGIGQISSEVPQNLSASRPQDRQFILSSKKLLLSDSGFYLCAFDSLGTQYFGPGTRLLVL.

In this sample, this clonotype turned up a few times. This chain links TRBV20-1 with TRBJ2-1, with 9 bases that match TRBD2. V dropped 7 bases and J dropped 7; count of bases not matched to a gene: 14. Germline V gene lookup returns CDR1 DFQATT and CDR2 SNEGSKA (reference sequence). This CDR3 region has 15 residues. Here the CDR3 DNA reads TGCAGTGGAAGAGAAGGTAGCGGGAGAGCAAATGAGCAGTTCTTC. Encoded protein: CSGREGSGRANEQFF.

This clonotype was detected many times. The CDR3, as DNA: TGCGCCAGCAGCTTAGCGGGGGTAGCCAAAAACATTCAGTACTTC. This gives the protein CASSLAGVAKNIQYF. The V call is TRBV5-1, the J call TRBJ2-4; 8 bases agree with TRBD2. This CDR3 is 15 amino acids long. V was pared by 2 bases and J by 0 bases, with 1 base of the junction left unmatched. The germline V gene has CDR1 SGHRS and CDR2 YFSETQ.

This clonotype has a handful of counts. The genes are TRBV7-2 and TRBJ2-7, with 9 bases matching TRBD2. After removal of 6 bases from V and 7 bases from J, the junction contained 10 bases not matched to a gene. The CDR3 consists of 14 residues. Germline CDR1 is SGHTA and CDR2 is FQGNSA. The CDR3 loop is CASRRASGIEEQYF. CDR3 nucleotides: TGTGCCAGCAGGCGCGCTAGCGGGATTGAGGAGCAGTACTTC.

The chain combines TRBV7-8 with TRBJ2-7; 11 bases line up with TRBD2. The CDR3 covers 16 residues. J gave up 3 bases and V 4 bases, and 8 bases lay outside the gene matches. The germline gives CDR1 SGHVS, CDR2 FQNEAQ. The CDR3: CASSSTLAGDFYEQYF. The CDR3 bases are TGTGCCAGCAGCTCTACACTAGCGGGGGATTTCTACGAGCAGTACTTC.

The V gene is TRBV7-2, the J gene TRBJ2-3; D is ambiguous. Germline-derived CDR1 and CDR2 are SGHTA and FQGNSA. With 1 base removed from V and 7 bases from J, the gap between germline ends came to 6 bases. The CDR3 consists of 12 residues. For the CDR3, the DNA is TGTGCCAGCAGCTTAGAGCCCAATACGCAGTATTTT. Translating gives CASSLEPNTQYF.

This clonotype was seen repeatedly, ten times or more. DNA of the CDR3: TGTGCCAGCAGTTACAGCAGGGGTAGTTCACCCCTCCACTTT. This translates into CASSYSRGSSPLHF. The gene calls are TRBV6-2 or TRBV6-3 and TRBJ1-6; tentative D call: TRBD1 (6 bases). V was clipped by 2 bases and J by 9 bases, with 11 bases between them. The CDR3 is 14 residues long. Germline V gives CDR1 MNHEY, CDR2 SVGEGT.